This record covers a single T cell receptor (beta chain). The V end was cut by 1 base, the J end by 5 bases, with 9 bases between. CDR3 length equals 13 residues. Original processing notes: Reference gene primer amplification in the assay estimated nucleated cell counts. Sequenced by immunoSEQ multiplex PCR; TCRdb stores in-frame clones only, minus some. The DNA gave D and trimming, while V, J and clone size come from that table. The data hold more than 250,000 clones, with about 88% observed a single time. This sample is drawn from a study of blood T cell repertoires in COVID-19. Turning to the study itself: Nucleic acid was either cDNA or gDNA, and it came from T cells, B-cell-depleted T cells, or PBMCs.

The sequence was obtained from a man aged 18 to 29 with active or convalescent COVID-19. The chain is built from TRBV12-3 or TRBV12-4 and TRBJ2-7; D is possibly TRBD1 (5 bases). The sample taken for sequencing was peripheral blood. This CDR3 reads CASSLGQRNEQYF. The CDR3 coding sequence is TGTGCCAGCAGTTTAGGACAGCGCAACGAGCAGTACTTC.